The entry below gives a single T cell receptor beta chain sequence along with its context. The data stem from a study of identical twins. TCRdb recomputed calls from the 5' RACE reads with MiXCR, one row per CDR3 protein. This table holds 300,000 to 350,000 distinct CDR3 sequences, about 12% found once. This CDR3 has 16 residues. V was pared by 2 bases and J by 5 bases, with 18 bases between. Germline lookup yields CDR1 MNHNS and CDR2 SASEGT. This same sample was also part of a study on yellow fever vaccine responses in identical twins.

J is TRBJ1-1 and V is TRBV6-1; the D is unclear. Sequencing input: CD8+ T cells sorted from blood. The receptor was isolated from a woman in her late teens or twenties in good health. Here the CDR3 DNA reads TGTGCCAGCAGTGAAATGGGCGGCCTCCCCCAGACTGAAGCTTTCTTT. Its protein product is CASSEMGGLPQTEAFF.